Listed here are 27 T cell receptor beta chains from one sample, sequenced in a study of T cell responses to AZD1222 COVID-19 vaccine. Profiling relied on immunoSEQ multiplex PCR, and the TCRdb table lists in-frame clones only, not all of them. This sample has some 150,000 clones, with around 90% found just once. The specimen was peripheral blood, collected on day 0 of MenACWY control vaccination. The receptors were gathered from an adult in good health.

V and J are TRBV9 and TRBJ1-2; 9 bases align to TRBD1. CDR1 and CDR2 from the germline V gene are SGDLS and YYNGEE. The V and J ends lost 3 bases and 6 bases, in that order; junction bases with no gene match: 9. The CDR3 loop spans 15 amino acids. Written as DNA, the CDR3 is TGTGCCAGCAGCGCCTCGGCGGACAGGGGTGATGGCTACACCTTC. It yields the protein CASSASADRGDGYTF.

CDR3 sequence (DNA): TGTGCCAGCAGCTTAGCGGCAGGGGGAGTTGGAGAGACCCAGTACTTC. Translated, it gives CASSLAAGGVGETQYF. The chain employs TRBV11-2 and TRBJ2-5; TRBD1 matches 7 bases. CDR3 length: 16 amino acids. Germline trimming cut 1 base from V and 4 bases from J; bases unmatched to any gene: 9. Germline values: CDR1 SGHAT, CDR2 FQNNGV. The full variable domain, with the rest looked up from reference TRBV11-2 and TRBJ2-5, is EAGVAQSPRYKIIEKRQSVAFWCNPISGHATLYWYQQILGQGPKLLIQFQNNGVVDDSQLPKDRFSAERLKGVDSTLKIQPAKLEDSAVYLCASSLAAGGVGETQYFGPGTRLLVL.

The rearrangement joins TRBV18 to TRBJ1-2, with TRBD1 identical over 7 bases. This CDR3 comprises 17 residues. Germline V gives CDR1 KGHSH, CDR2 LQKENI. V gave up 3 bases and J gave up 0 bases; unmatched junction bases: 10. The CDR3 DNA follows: TGTGCCAGCTCACCCCGGGACAGTCAGTATACTAACTATGGCTACACCTTC. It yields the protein CASSPRDSQYTNYGYTF.

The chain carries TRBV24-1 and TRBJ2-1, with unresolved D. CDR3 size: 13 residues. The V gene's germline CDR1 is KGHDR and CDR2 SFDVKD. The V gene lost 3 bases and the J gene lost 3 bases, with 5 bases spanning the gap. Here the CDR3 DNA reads TGTGCCACCAGTGATCCCATCTACAATGAGCAGTTCTTC. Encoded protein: CATSDPIYNEQFF.

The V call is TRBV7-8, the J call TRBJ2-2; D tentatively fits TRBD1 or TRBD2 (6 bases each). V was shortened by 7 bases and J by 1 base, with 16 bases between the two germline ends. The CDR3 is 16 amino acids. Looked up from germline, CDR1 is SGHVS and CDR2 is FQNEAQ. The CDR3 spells CASTPPQGGNTGELFF. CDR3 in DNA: TGTGCCAGCACCCCGCCACAGGGAGGGAACACCGGGGAGCTGTTTTTT.

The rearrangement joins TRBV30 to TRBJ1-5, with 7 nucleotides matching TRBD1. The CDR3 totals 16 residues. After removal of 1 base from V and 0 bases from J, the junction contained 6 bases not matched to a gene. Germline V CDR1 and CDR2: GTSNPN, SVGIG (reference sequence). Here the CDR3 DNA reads TGTGCCTGGAGTGCCACCAGGGGGTATAGCAATCAGCCCCAGCATTTT. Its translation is CAWSATRGYSNQPQHF.

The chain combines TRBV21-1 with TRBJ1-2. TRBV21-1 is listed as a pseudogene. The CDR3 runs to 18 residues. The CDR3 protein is CASSNPAGWGAGFGGYTF. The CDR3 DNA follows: TGTGCCAGCAGCAACCCAGCGGGCTGGGGGGCTGGTTTTGGTGGCTACACCTTC.

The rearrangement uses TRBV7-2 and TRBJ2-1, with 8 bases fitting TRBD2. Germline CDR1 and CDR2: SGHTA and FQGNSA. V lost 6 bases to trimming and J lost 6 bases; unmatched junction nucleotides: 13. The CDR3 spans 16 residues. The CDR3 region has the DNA TGTGCCAGCAGTCGGGCGGGGAGTCGGGAGGGCAATGAGCAGTTCTTC. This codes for CASSRAGSREGNEQFF.

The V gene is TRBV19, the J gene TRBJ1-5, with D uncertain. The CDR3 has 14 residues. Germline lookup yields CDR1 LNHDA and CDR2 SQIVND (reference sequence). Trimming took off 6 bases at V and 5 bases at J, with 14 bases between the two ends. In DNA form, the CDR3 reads TGTGCCAGTAGGCTATACCCTACGGATCAGCCCCAGCATTTT. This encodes CASRLYPTDQPQHF. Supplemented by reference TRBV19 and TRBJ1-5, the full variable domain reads DGGITQSPKYLFRKEGQNVTLSCEQNLNHDAMYWYRQDPGQGLRLIYYSQIVNDFQKGDIAEGYSVSREKKESFPLTVTSAQKNPTAFYLCASRLYPTDQPQHFGDGTRLSIL.

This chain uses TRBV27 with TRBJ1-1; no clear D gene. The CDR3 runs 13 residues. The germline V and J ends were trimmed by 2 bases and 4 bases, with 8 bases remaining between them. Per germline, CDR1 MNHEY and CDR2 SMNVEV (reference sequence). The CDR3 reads CASSLAEGTEAFF. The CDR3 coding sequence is TGTGCCAGCAGTTTAGCGGAAGGCACTGAAGCTTTCTTT.

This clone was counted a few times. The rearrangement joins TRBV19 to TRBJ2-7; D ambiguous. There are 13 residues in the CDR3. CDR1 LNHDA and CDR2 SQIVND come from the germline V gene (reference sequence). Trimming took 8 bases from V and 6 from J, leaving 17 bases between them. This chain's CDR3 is CASGPGTEGEQYF. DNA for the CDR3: TGTGCCAGTGGACCCGGAACAGAAGGCGAGCAGTACTTC. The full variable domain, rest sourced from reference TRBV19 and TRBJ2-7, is DGGITQSPKYLFRKEGQNVTLSCEQNLNHDAMYWYRQDPGQGLRLIYYSQIVNDFQKGDIAEGYSVSREKKESFPLTVTSAQKNPTAFYLCASGPGTEGEQYFGPGTRLTVT.

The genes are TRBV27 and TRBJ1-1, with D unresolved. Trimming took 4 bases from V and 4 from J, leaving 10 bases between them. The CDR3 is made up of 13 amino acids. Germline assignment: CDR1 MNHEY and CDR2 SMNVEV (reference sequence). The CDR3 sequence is CASSWKRSTEAFF. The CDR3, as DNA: TGTGCCAGCAGTTGGAAGAGGAGCACTGAAGCTTTCTTT.

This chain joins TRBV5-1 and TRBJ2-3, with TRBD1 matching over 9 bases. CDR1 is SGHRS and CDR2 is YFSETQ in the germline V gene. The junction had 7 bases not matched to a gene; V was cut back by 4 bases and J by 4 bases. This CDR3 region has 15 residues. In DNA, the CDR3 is TGCGCCAGCAGCCGACAGGGGGACGGCCCAGATACGCAGTATTTT. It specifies CASSRQGDGPDTQYF. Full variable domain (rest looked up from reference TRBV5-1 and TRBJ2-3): KAGVTQTPRYLIKTRGQQVTLSCSPISGHRSVSWYQQTPGQGLQFLFEYFSETQRNKGNFPGRFSGRQFSNSRSEMNVSTLELGDSALYLCASSRQGDGPDTQYFGPGTRLTVL.

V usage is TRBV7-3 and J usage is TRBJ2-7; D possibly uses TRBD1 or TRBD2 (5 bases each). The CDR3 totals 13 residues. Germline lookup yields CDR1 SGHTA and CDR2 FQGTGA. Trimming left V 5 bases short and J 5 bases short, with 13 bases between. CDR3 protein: CASSLSRDDEQYF. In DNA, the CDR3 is TGTGCCAGCAGCCTTTCCAGGGACGACGAGCAGTACTTC.

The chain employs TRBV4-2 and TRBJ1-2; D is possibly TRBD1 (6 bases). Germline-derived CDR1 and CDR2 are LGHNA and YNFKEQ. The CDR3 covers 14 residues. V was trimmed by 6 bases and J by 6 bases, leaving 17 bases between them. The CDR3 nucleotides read TGTGCCAGCAGGGAGAGGGGGGCGTATGATGGCTACACCTTC. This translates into CASRERGAYDGYTF.

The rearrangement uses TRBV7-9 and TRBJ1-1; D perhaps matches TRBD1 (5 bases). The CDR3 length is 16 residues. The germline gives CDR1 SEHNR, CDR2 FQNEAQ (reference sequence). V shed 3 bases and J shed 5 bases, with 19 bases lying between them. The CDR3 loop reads CASSFLTGMGVTEAFF. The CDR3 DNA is TGTGCCAGCAGCTTCTTGACCGGTATGGGGGTAACTGAAGCTTTCTTT.

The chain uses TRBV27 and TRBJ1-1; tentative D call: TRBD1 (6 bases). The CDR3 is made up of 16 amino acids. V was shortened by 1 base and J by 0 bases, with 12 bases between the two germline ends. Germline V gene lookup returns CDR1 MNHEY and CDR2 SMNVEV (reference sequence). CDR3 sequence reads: CASSLLGGRVNTEAFF. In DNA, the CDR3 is TGTGCCAGCAGTTTATTAGGGGGGCGCGTGAACACTGAAGCTTTCTTT.

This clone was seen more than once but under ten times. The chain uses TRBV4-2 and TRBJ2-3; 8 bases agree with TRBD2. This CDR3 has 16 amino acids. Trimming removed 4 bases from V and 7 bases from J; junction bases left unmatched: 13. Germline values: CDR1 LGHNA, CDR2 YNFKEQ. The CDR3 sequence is CASSRKLAVGANTQYF. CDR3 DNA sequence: TGTGCCAGCAGCCGAAAACTAGCGGTAGGGGCGAATACGCAGTATTTT.

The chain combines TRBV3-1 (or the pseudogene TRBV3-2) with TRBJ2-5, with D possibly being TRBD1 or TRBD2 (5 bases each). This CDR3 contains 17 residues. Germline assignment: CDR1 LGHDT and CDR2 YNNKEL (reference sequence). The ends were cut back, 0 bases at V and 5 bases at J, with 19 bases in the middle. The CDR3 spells CASSQDGEGAGRETQYF. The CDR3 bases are TGTGCCAGCAGCCAAGATGGTGAAGGGGCGGGTCGGGAGACCCAGTACTTC.

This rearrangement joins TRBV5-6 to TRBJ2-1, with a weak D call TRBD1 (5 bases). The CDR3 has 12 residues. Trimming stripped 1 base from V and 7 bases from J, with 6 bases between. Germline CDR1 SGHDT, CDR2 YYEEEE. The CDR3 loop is CASSLPGNEQFF. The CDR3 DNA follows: TGTGCCAGCAGCTTGCCAGGGAATGAGCAGTTCTTC.

The CDR3 bases are TGTGCCAGCAGCGATCTCACCCGGGCAGAGACGGGCTACGAGCAGTACTTC. Translating it yields CASSDLTRAETGYEQYF. The rearrangement links TRBV11-2 to TRBJ2-7; D is ambiguous. Germline CDR1 reads SGHAT; CDR2 reads FQNNGV. CDR3 length: 17 amino acids. V dropped 5 bases and J dropped 3 bases, with 23 bases sitting between them.

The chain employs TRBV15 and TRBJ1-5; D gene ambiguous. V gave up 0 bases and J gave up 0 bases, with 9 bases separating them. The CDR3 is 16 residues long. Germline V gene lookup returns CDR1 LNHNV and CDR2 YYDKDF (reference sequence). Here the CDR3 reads CATSRDSTVSNQPQHF. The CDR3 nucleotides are TGTGCCACCAGCAGAGATTCGACGGTTAGCAATCAGCCCCAGCATTTT.

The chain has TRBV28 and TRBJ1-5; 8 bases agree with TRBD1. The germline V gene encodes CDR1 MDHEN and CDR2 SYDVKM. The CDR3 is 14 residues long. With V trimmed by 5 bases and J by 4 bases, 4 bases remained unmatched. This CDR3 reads CASSIGQGNQPQHF. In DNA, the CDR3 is TGTGCCAGCAGTATTGGACAGGGAAATCAGCCCCAGCATTTT.

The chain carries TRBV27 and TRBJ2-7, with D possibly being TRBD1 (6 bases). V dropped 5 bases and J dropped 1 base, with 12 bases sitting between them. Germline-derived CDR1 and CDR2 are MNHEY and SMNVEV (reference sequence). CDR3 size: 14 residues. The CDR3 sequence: CASSIQGQSYEQYF. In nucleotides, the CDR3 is TGTGCCAGCAGTATACAGGGACAATCCTACGAGCAGTACTTC.

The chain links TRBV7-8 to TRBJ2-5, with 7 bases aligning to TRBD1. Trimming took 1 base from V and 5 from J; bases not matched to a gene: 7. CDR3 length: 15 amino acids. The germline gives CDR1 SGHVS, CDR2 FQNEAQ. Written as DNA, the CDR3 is TGTGCCAGCAGCTTAGTGACAGGGATAATGGAGACCCAGTACTTC. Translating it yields CASSLVTGIMETQYF.

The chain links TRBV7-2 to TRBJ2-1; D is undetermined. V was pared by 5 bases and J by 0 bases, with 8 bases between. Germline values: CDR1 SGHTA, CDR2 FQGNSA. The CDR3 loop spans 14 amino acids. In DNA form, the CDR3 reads TGTGCCAGCAGCGCCTGGGGCTCCTACAATGAGCAGTTCTTC. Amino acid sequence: CASSAWGSYNEQFF. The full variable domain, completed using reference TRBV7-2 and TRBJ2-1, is GAGVSQSPSNKVTEKGKDVELRCDPISGHTALYWYRQSLGQGLEFLIYFQGNSAPDKSGLPSDRFSAERTGGSVSTLTIQRTQQEDSAVYLCASSAWGSYNEQFFGPGTRLTVL.

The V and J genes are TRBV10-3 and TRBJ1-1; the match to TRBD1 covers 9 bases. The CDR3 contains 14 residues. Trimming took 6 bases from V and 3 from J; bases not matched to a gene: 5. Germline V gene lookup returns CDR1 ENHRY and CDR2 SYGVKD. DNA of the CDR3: TGTGCCATCAGACAGGGGGCTACGGACACTGAAGCTTTCTTT. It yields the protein CAIRQGATDTEAFF.